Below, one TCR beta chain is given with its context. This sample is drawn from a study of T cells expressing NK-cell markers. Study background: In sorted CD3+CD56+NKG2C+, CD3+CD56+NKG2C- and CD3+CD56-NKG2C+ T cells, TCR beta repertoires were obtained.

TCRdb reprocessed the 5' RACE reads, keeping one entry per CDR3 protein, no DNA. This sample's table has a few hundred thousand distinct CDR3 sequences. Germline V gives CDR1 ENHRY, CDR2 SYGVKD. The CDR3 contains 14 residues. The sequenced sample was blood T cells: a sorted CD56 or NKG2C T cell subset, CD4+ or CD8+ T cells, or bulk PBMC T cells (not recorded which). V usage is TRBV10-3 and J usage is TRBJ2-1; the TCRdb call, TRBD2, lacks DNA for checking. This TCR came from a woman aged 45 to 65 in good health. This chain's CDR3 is CAVGLAGDTNEQFF.